Below are 11 T cell receptor beta chains sequenced from a single sample in a study of OX40 agonist ivuxolimab in advanced cancers. TCRdb keeps only in-frame clones here, not all; method: immunoSEQ multiplex PCR. Of about 58,000 clones in the sample, 70% to 90% are singletons; the top ten hold over 9%. Sequences were derived from CD4+ or CD8+ T cells sorted from blood, sampled in a trial of the OX40 agonist ivuxolimab. These receptors were obtained from an adult with an advanced solid tumor such as melanoma, head and neck, liver or kidney cancer.

The V and J genes are TRBV4-2 and TRBJ2-7, with TRBD1 matching over 9 bases. Trimming removed 4 bases from V and 3 bases from J; junction bases left unmatched: 10. The CDR3 is made up of 16 amino acids. Germline CDR1 is LGHNA and CDR2 is YNFKEQ. The CDR3 DNA reads as TGTGCCAGCAGCCGATTGTCACAGGGGGCTCTCTACGAGCAGTACTTC. Protein: CASSRLSQGALYEQYF.

The chain uses TRBV5-6 and TRBJ2-7; 7 positions match TRBD2. The CDR3 is 14 residues long. The ends lost 0 bases at V and 0 bases at J; junction bases unmatched: 0. CDR1 SGHDT and CDR2 YYEEEE come from the germline V gene. The CDR3 sequence is CASSLGGSSYEQYF. The CDR3 nucleotides read TGTGCCAGCAGCTTGGGCGGGAGCTCCTACGAGCAGTACTTC.

This chain joins TRBV6-5 and TRBJ1-5; D remains unclear. Trimming removed 5 bases from V and 4 bases from J, with 9 bases in between. Germline V CDR1 and CDR2: MNHEY, SVGAGI. The CDR3 is 13 amino acids. In DNA, the CDR3 is TGTGCCAGCAGTGGCCTAGATAATCAGCCCCAGCATTTT. This translates into CASSGLDNQPQHF.

V usage is TRBV28 and J usage is TRBJ1-2; 7 bases line up with TRBD1. The germline gives CDR1 MDHEN, CDR2 SYDVKM. The J segment lost 4 bases and the V segment lost 5 bases, leaving 7 bases of the junction unmatched. The CDR3 runs 14 residues. The CDR3 reads CASSEPNRGYGYTF. CDR3 sequence (DNA): TGTGCCAGCAGTGAACCAAACAGGGGCTATGGCTACACCTTC.

The chain has TRBV19 and TRBJ1-5; D not resolved. Germline CDR1 and CDR2: LNHDA and SQIVND (reference sequence). The CDR3 contains 15 residues. The ends were cut back, 0 bases at V and 4 bases at J, with 10 bases in the middle. For the CDR3, the DNA is TGTGCCAGTAGTATAGATTTACTGGGGAATCAGCCCCAGCATTTT. This translates into CASSIDLLGNQPQHF.

The V call is TRBV25-1, the J call TRBJ2-3, with D maybe TRBD2 (6 bases). The germline V and J ends were trimmed by 6 bases and 5 bases, with 15 bases remaining between them. Germline loops: CDR1 MGHDK, CDR2 SYGVNS. The CDR3 sequence is 14 residues long. CDR3 protein: CASSIGTRRDTQYF. CDR3 nucleotides: TGTGCCAGCAGCATCGGGACTCGTCGAGATACGCAGTATTTT.

The rearrangement joins TRBV4-1 to TRBJ2-7; no firm D call. Germline CDR1 MGHRA, CDR2 YSYEKL. The CDR3 spans 14 residues. Trimming stripped 1 base from V and 2 bases from J, with 9 bases between. The CDR3 coding sequence is TGCGCCAGCAGCCAAGGACAAGGTACCTACGAGCAGTACTTC. Translating gives CASSQGQGTYEQYF.

Within the sample, this clone is medium-sized. The CDR3 region has the DNA TGCGCCAGCAGCCCGCTACTTAAGCGGGGAGGCTACACCTTC. Translating gives CASSPLLKRGGYTF. The chain carries TRBV4-1 and TRBJ1-2, with D unresolved. The germline V and J ends were trimmed by 4 bases and 8 bases, with 17 bases remaining between them. This CDR3 is 14 amino acids long. Germline CDR1 and CDR2: MGHRA and YSYEKL.

The genes are TRBV9 and TRBJ2-1; 12 bases fit TRBD2. Losses at the gene ends were 4 bases for V and 6 bases for J; bases not matched to a gene: 5. The CDR3 consists of 15 residues. CDR1 and CDR2 (germline): SGDLS, YYNGEE. The CDR3 DNA reads as TGTGCCAGCAGCAGACTAGCGGGAGCTTCCAATGAGCAGTTCTTC. It translates to CASSRLAGASNEQFF. Full variable domain (missing parts from reference TRBV9 and TRBJ2-1): DSGVTQTPKHLITATGQRVTLRCSPRSGDLSVYWYQQSLDQGLQFLIQYYNGEERAKGNILERFSAQQFPDLHSELNLSSLELGDSALYFCASSRLAGASNEQFFGPGTRLTVL.

The V call is TRBV19, the J call TRBJ2-1, with 7 bases fitting TRBD2. With V trimmed by 1 base and J by 0 bases, 6 bases remained unmatched. The CDR3 extends over 17 amino acids. Germline CDR1 reads LNHDA; CDR2 reads SQIVND (reference sequence). The chain's CDR3 is CASSIGSGTHSYNEQFF. The CDR3 DNA is TGTGCCAGTAGTATAGGGAGCGGGACTCACTCCTACAATGAGCAGTTCTTC.

The rearrangement uses TRBV27 and TRBJ2-7, with TRBD1 matching 9 bases. Per germline, CDR1 MNHEY and CDR2 SMNVEV (reference sequence). The CDR3 totals 15 residues. Losses at the gene ends were 8 bases for V and 1 base for J; bases not matched to a gene: 9. CDR3 nucleotides: TGTGCCAGCGGGCGGGGCGACAGGGGGTCCTACGAGCAGTACGTC. This sequence encodes CASGRGDRGSYEQYV.